These 17 T cell receptor beta chains were sequenced from one sample in a study of T-cell reconstitution after alpha-beta-depleted transplantation in children. Library preparation (for TCRbeta) was performed with unique molecular identifiers. TCRdb re-derived calls from the PCR reads in MiXCR, one entry per CDR3 protein. The repertoire consists of about 72,000 distinct CDR3 sequences, with approximately 7.3% occurring once and the leading ten covering around 2.4%. The material sequenced was PBMCs from the stem cell graft donor, taken from the stem cell graft. All receptors derive from a human donor who donated a stem cell graft to a child with acute lymphoblastic leukemia.

This clonotype has at least ten counts. The V and J genes are TRBV29-1 and TRBJ2-7; D unclear. CDR3 length: 13 amino acids. The germline V and J ends were trimmed by 3 bases and 2 bases, with 11 bases remaining between them. CDR1 SQVTM and CDR2 ANQGSEA come from the germline V gene. The CDR3 DNA follows: TGCAGCGTTGAGGGCTCGTACACCTACGAGCAGTACTTC. Translation: CSVEGSYTYEQYF.

This clonotype showed up many times. The chain uses TRBV12-3 or TRBV12-4 and TRBJ1-2, with D unclear. V was clipped by 1 base and J by 2 bases, with 8 bases between them. The CDR3 consists of 14 residues. CDR3 residues: CASSLGTPNYGYTF. CDR3 sequence (DNA): TGTGCCAGCAGTTTAGGGACGCCGAACTATGGCTACACCTTC.

The V and J genes are TRBV7-2 and TRBJ2-5; D might be TRBD2 (6 bases). CDR3 length equals 14 residues. CDR1 and CDR2 from the germline V gene are SGHTA and FQGNSA. V gave up 5 bases and J gave up 5 bases, with 15 bases separating them. The CDR3 DNA reads as TGTGCCAGCAGCCCGATGACTAGTGGGGAGACCCAGTACTTC. Translating it yields CASSPMTSGETQYF.

This clonotype was found a few times. The genes are TRBV19 and TRBJ2-7; D might be TRBD1 or TRBD2, each matching 5 bases. Germline-derived CDR1 and CDR2 are LNHDA and SQIVND (reference sequence). The V gene lost 5 bases and the J gene lost 2 bases, with 16 bases spanning the gap. The CDR3 totals 15 residues. This CDR3 is CASSHRDVYPYEQYF. The CDR3 coding sequence is TGTGCCAGTAGTCACCGGGACGTGTATCCCTACGAGCAGTACTTC.

This clonotype was detected only a few times. The chain couples TRBV2 to TRBJ2-1; D unresolved. The CDR3 has 11 residues. Between the trimmed V and J ends, which lost 6 bases and 7 bases, there was a span of 7 bases. CDR1 and CDR2 (germline): SNHLY, FYNNEI. Here the CDR3 DNA reads TGTGCCAGCAGAGACGGAAATGAGCAGTTCTTC. Its protein is CASRDGNEQFF. Drawing the rest from reference TRBV2 and TRBJ2-1, the complete variable domain is EPEVTQTPSHQVTQMGQEVILRCVPISNHLYFYWYRQILGQKVEFLVSFYNNEISEKSEIFDDQFSVERPDGSNFTLKIRSTKLEDSAMYFCASRDGNEQFFGPGTRLTVL.

J is TRBJ2-1 and V is TRBV19, with 8 bases that match TRBD2. V lost 3 bases and J lost 7; bases outside the gene matches: 8. From germline, CDR1 is LNHDA and CDR2 SQIVND (reference sequence). The CDR3 contains 15 residues. The chain's CDR3 is CASSISGGRLNEQFF. DNA of the CDR3: TGTGCCAGTAGTATCTCGGGGGGGCGTTTAAATGAGCAGTTCTTC. Drawing the rest from reference TRBV19 and TRBJ2-1, the complete variable domain is DGGITQSPKYLFRKEGQNVTLSCEQNLNHDAMYWYRQDPGQGLRLIYYSQIVNDFQKGDIAEGYSVSREKKESFPLTVTSAQKNPTAFYLCASSISGGRLNEQFFGPGTRLTVL.

This clonotype has a count of ten or more. The V call is TRBV7-9, the J call TRBJ2-3; 7 nucleotides agree with TRBD2. The CDR3 spans 15 residues. The germline gives CDR1 SEHNR, CDR2 FQNEAQ (reference sequence). J lost 6 bases, V lost 3 bases, and 9 bases had no gene match. In DNA, the CDR3 is TGTGCCAGCAGCTTTTCTCTAGCGGAGGGGGATACGCAGTATTTT. It codes for CASSFSLAEGDTQYF.

This clonotype was found many times. V gene TRBV12-3 or TRBV12-4 combines with J gene TRBJ2-4, with D unresolved. The CDR3 is made up of 12 amino acids. V shed 2 bases and J shed 6 bases, with 5 bases lying between them. The DNA of the CDR3 is TGTGCCAGCAGTTTAACGGGAAACATTCAGTACTTC. Its translation: CASSLTGNIQYF.

This clonotype was observed a handful of times. The chain joins TRBV6-1 to TRBJ2-2; 7 bases match TRBD2. CDR1 and CDR2 (germline): MNHNS, SASEGT. The CDR3 runs to 16 residues. Unmatched junction bases numbered 8, after V lost 3 bases and J lost 4 bases. The CDR3 nucleotides are TGTGCCAGCAGTGACGCGGCGGGAGTTCTCACCGGGGAGCTGTTTTTT. It specifies CASSDAAGVLTGELFF.

In this sample, this clonotype turned up many times. The V gene is TRBV12-3 or TRBV12-4, the J gene TRBJ2-7, with unresolved D. The CDR3 covers 14 residues. Trimming cost V 7 bases and J 6 bases, with 19 bases left between them. The CDR3 DNA reads TGTGCCAGCACCGTCACCAGACCGGAGAGCGAGCAGTACTTC. Its protein is CASTVTRPESEQYF.

There are many counts of this clonotype. CDR3 sequence reads: CASSPLGGNTIYF. CDR3 DNA sequence: TGTGCCAGCAGCCCTCTAGGAGGAAACACCATATATTTT. This chain links TRBV14 with TRBJ1-3; D is unclear. V was clipped by 4 bases and J by 4 bases, with 8 bases between them. Germline CDR1 reads SGHDN; CDR2 reads FVKESK. The CDR3 consists of 13 residues.

The sample holds many counts of this clonotype. The chain is built from TRBV7-2 and TRBJ2-2; no clear D. Trimming removed 3 bases from V and 7 bases from J, with 3 bases in between. This CDR3 region has 11 residues. The V gene's germline CDR1 is SGHTA and CDR2 FQGNSA. CDR3: CASSFNGELFF. Written as DNA, the CDR3 is TGTGCCAGCAGCTTCAACGGGGAGCTGTTTTTT.

This clonotype has at least ten counts. The rearrangement uses TRBV12-3 or TRBV12-4 and TRBJ1-2; D gene uncertain. Trimming pared 1 base from V and 8 bases from J, leaving 5 bases between. The CDR3 spans 11 residues. This CDR3 is CASSLEGGYTF. Here the CDR3 DNA reads TGTGCCAGCAGTTTAGAAGGAGGCTACACCTTC.

This clonotype occurred a few times. V gene TRBV14 combines with J gene TRBJ2-7, with D perhaps matching TRBD1 or TRBD2 (5 bases each). Germline CDR1 is SGHDN and CDR2 is FVKESK. V lost 0 bases to trimming and J lost 4 bases, with 13 bases between them. The CDR3 length is 15 residues. This chain's CDR3 is CASSQDQGPGYEQYF. CDR3 nucleotide sequence: TGTGCCAGCAGCCAAGATCAGGGCCCGGGATACGAGCAGTACTTC.

This clonotype was counted at least ten times. This chain uses TRBV10-3 with TRBJ2-3; possible D gene TRBD2, 5 bases. The CDR3 is 14 amino acids. The ends were cut back, 3 bases at V and 4 bases at J, with 11 bases in the middle. Germline V lookup: CDR1 ENHRY, CDR2 SYGVKD. The DNA for the CDR3 is TGTGCCATCAGTGACCCGGGGATCGCAGATACGCAGTATTTT. As protein: CAISDPGIADTQYF.

The table lists this clonotype with a few counts. The chain uses TRBV7-2 and TRBJ2-1; 8 positions agree with TRBD2. The CDR3 covers 16 residues. Unmatched junction bases numbered 7, after V lost 5 bases and J lost 1 base. The germline V gene has CDR1 SGHTA and CDR2 FQGNSA. In DNA, the CDR3 is TGTGCCAGCAGCCCGGGGGGGCTCCGGTCCTACAATGAGCAGTTCTTC. This encodes CASSPGGLRSYNEQFF.

This clonotype appeared many times. V usage is TRBV5-1 and J usage is TRBJ2-7; 7 bases align to TRBD1. This CDR3 region has 13 residues. Trimming cost V 4 bases and J 3 bases; bases outside gene matches: 4. Germline CDR1 reads SGHRS; CDR2 reads YFSETQ. CDR3 sequence reads: CASSLQGNYEQYF. CDR3 coding DNA: TGCGCCAGCAGCCTACAGGGGAACTACGAGCAGTACTTC. The variable domain in full, with the rest retrieved from reference TRBV5-1 and TRBJ2-7, is KAGVTQTPRYLIKTRGQQVTLSCSPISGHRSVSWYQQTPGQGLQFLFEYFSETQRNKGNFPGRFSGRQFSNSRSEMNVSTLELGDSALYLCASSLQGNYEQYFGPGTRLTVT.